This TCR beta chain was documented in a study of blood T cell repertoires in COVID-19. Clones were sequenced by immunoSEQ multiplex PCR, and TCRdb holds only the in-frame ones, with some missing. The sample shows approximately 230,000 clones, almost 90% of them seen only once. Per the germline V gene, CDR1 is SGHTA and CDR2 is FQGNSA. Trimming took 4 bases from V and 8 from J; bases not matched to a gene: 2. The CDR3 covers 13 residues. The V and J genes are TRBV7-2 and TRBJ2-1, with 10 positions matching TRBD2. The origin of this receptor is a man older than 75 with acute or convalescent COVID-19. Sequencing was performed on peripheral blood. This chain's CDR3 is CASSSSGGDEQFF. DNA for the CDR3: TGTGCCAGCAGCTCCAGCGGGGGGGATGAGCAGTTCTTC.